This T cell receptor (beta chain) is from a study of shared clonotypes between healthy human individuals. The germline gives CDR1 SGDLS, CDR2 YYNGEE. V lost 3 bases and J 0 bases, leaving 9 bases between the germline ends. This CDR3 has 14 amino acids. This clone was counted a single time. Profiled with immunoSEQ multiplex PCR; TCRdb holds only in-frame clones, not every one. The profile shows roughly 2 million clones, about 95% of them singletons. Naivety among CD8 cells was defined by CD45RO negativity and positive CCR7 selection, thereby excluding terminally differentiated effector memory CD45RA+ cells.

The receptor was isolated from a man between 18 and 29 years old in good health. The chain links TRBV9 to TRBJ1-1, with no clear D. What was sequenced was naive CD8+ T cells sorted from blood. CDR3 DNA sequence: TGTGCCAGCAGCGCCGCGGTCATGAACACTGAAGCTTTCTTT. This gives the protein CASSAAVMNTEAFF. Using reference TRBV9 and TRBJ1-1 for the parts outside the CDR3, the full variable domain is DSGVTQTPKHLITATGQRVTLRCSPRSGDLSVYWYQQSLDQGLQFLIQYYNGEERAKGNILERFSAQQFPDLHSELNLSSLELGDSALYFCASSAAVMNTEAFFGQGTRLTVV.